This TCR beta chain appears in the sequencing data of a study of CD8+ T cells in alopecia areata. This clone turned up a few times. The CDR3 runs 14 residues. Trimming took 2 bases from V and 1 from J, leaving 9 bases between them. Sequencing used cDNA as its template, made by extracting RNA and reverse transcribing it. Clones were read by immunoSEQ multiplex PCR, and TCRdb kept only the in-frame ones, dropping some. The sample consists of about 140,000 clones, about half of them appearing once. The TCR sequence derives from a human donor with alopecia areata. The gene calls are TRBV23-1 and TRBJ2-7; tentative D call: TRBD1 (5 bases). TRBV23-1 is annotated as an ORF whose role is uncertain. Material: CD4+ T cells sorted from blood, obtained at week 0. The CDR3 reads CASSQEQESYEQYF. The DNA of the CDR3 is TGCGCCAGCAGTCAAGAACAGGAGTCCTACGAGCAGTACTTC.